These T cell receptor beta chains were read from a single sample in a study of CD4+ T cells in melanoma. Assay: immunoSEQ multiplex PCR; the TCRdb copy retains only in-frame clones and omits some. The sample includes tens of thousands of clones, 60% to 80% of them seen just once. Sequenced sample: tumor tissue. These receptors were taken from a human donor with melanoma. CDR3s include the opening cysteine and the closing phenylalanine or tryptophan. The D gene is left open where the match is weak. Rows give clone size only sometimes, using once, few, many, or a class for an expanded clone.

v_gene,j_gene,d_gene,abundance,CDR3nt,CDR3aa
TRBV18,TRBJ1-1,TRBD1,-,TGTGCCAGCTCACCAGAGACAGGGGGACTATCGGGAGCTTTCTTT,CASSPETGGLSGAFF
TRBV4-2,TRBJ2-5,-,-,TGTGCCAGCAGCCTTACAGGGTCGTCAGAGACCCAGTACTTC,CASSLTGSSETQYF
TRBV11-3,TRBJ2-2,TRBD1,-,TGTGCCAGCAGCTTAAGCAGGGGGCCCACCGGGGAGCTGTTTTTT,CASSLSRGPTGELFF
TRBV2,TRBJ2-5,-,-,TGTGCCAGCAGTGTGAGGCAGGGAGAGACCCAGTACTTC,CASSVRQGETQYF
TRBV6-5,TRBJ2-5,TRBD2,-,TGTGCCAGCAGTTCAGGACTAGCGGGTCCGTACTTC,CASSSGLAGPYF
TRBV6-6,TRBJ1-5,TRBD1,-,TGTGCCAGCAATCCCACAGGGGCGGCTCAGCCCCAGCATTTT,CASNPTGAAQPQHF
TRBV7-9,TRBJ2-7,-,-,TGTGCCAGCAGCTTGGCCCCCGGGTCCTCCTACGAGCAGTACTTC,CASSLAPGSSYEQYF
TRBV23-1,TRBJ2-3,TRBD1,-,TGCGCCAGCAGTCTACACCGGGACAGGTCCACAGATACGCAGTATTTT,CASSLHRDRSTDTQYF
TRBV30,TRBJ1-2,-,few,TGTGCCTGGAGACCCGGCGGTTCCCACGATGGCTACACCTTC,CAWRPGGSHDGYTF
TRBV7-9,TRBJ1-5,-,many,TGTGCCAGCAGCCAACAGGGCGGGAGCAATCAGCCCCAGCATTTT,CASSQQGGSNQPQHF
TRBV19,TRBJ1-3,-,once,TGTGCCAGTAGTCCCGTAAGGCTGGTTGGAAACACCATATATTTT,CASSPVRLVGNTIYF
TRBV27,TRBJ2-7,-,-,TGTGCCAGCGGGGGGACCATTTACGAGCAGTACTTC,CASGGTIYEQYF
TRBV4-1,TRBJ2-7,TRBD2,-,TGCGCCAGCAGCCAAGGGACTAGCGGGGGGGACTCCTACGAGCAGTACTTC,CASSQGTSGGDSYEQYF
TRBV7-3,TRBJ2-3,TRBD1,-,TGTGCCAGCAGCGCGGGGACAGGGATATGGACAGATACGCAGTATTTT,CASSAGTGIWTDTQYF
TRBV27,TRBJ2-3,-,-,TGTGCCAGCAAAGGCGGCCCCGTTTCTCCTAGCACAGATACGCAGTATTTT,CASKGGPVSPSTDTQYF